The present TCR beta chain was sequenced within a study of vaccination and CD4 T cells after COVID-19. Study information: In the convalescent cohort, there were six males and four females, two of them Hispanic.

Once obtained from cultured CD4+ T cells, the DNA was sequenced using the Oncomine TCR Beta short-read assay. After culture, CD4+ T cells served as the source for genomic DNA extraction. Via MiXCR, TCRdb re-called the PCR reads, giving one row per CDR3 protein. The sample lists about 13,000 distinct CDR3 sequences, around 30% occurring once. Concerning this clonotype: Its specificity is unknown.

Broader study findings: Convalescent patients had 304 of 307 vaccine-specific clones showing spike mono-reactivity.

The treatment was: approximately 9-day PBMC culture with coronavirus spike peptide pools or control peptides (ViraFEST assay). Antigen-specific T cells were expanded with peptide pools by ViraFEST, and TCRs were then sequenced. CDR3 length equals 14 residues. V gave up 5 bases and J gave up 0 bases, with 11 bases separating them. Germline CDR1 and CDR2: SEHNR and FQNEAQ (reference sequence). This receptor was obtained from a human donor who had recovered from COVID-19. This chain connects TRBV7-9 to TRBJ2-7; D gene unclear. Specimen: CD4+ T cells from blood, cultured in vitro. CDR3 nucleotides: TGTGCCAGCAGCAATCGGACCGTCTCCTACGAGCAGTACTTC. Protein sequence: CASSNRTVSYEQYF.